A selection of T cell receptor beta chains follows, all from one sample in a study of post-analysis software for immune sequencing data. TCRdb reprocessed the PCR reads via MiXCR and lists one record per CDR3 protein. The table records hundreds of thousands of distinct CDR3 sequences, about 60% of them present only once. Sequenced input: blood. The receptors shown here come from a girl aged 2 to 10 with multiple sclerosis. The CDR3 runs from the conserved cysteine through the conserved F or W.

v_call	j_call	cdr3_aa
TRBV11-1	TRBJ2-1	CASSLAWGGSGSYNEQFF
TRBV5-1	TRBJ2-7	CASSERGTYWGASYEQYF
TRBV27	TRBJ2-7	CASSPGRGNEQYF
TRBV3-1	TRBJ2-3	CASSQVTSGATDTQYF
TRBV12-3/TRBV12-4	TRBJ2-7	CASSAQGASYEQYF
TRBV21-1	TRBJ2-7	CASSKETYEQYF
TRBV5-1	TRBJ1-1	CASETGGVGSTEAFF
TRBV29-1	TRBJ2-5	CSVEGQVDGTQYF
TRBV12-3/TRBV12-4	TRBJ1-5	CASSWGRFNQPQHF
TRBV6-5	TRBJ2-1	CASSYSGRYNEQFF
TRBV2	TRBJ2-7	CASSERPGDEQYF
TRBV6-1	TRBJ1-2	CASLRGSYGYTF
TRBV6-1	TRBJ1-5	CASSATDRGLYSNQPQHF
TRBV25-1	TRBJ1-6	CASSEGGLGNSPLHF
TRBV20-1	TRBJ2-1	CSATRGSDEQFF
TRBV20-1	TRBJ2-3	CSARDGSSGSLVDTQYF
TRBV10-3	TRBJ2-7	CAISGTGLAGEQYF
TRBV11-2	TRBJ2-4	CASSSIGTVQYF
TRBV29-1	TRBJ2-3	CSVPDGSLEGAQYF
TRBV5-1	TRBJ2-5	CASSNDRGGQETQYF
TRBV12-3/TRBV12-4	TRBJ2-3	CASSLETGEGEDTQYF
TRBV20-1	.	CSARRAGLAGLTGHEQYF
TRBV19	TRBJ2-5	CASSIGSGTGAETQYF
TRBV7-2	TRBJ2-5	CASSSTGTSQETQYF
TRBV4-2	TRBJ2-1	CASSQDPGEGDEQFF
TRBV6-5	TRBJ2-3	CASSYSGTVRSRRDTQYF
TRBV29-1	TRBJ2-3	CSVAEQGGSTDTQYF
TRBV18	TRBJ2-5	CASSLYTVKETQYF
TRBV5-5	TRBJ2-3	CASRRTGGTDTQYF
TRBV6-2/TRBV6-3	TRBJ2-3	CASSQAPWGSGVDTQYF
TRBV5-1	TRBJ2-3	CASSLVSSGRDTQYF
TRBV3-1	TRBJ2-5	CASSQIASGVETQYF
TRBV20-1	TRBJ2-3	CSARVSSSTQYF
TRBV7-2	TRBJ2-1	CASSLVNRDQQFF
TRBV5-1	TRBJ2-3	CASNPGTRGTDTQYF
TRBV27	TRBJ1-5	CASRIGWGAGQPQHF
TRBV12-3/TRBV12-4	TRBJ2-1	CASSPSYEQFF
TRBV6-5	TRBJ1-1	CASSYKGSIRDTEAFF
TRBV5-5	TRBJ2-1	CASSNDRYEQFF
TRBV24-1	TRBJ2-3	CATRDSSTDTQYF
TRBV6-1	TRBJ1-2	CVSEHSYGYTF
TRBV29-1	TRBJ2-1	CSVAARLALGEQFF
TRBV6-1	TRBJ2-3	CASSPHAPAGMSTDTQYF
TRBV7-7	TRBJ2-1	CASSLNSAGDNEQFF
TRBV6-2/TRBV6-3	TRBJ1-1	CASSRPLLNTEAFF
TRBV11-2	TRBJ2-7	CASSRGTLSYEQYF
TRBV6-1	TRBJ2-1	CASKEGQLYNEQFF
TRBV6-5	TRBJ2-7	CASSLATEGRTYEQYF
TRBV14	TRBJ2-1	CASSVPGPYNEQFF
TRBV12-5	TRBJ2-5	CASGSPRWGGQETQYF
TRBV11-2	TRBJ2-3	CASSLILKRGGRPDTQYF
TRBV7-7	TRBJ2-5	CASSLEGAPQETQYF